Shown below are 15 T cell receptor beta chains from a single sample sequenced in a study of Ad26.COV2.S vaccination and SARS-CoV-2 variants. Treatment denoted: around 19 received Ad26.COV2.S at low or high dose, single or two shots; 5 received placebo; per-sample allocation not given. Sampling was done on day 63 after the first vaccine or placebo injection. Using immunoSEQ multiplex PCR, the repertoire was profiled, and TCRdb retains in-frame clones only, with some absent. The sample includes a few hundred thousand clones, under 90% of them seen just once. The sequences come from peripheral blood, collected in a trial of Ad26.COV2.S vaccine versus placebo. These receptors all come from a person between 18 and 59 years old who received the Ad26.COV2.S COVID-19 vaccine or a placebo.

The chain joins TRBV6-5 to TRBJ2-7; no definite D call. Germline V gene data show CDR1 as MNHEY and CDR2 as SVGAGI. Trimming shortened V by 6 bases and J by 4 bases, and 13 bases separated the two germline ends. The length of the CDR3 is 13 residues. DNA for the CDR3: TGTGCCAGCAGATGGTCCGGGTCATACGAGCAGTACTTC. This codes for CASRWSGSYEQYF.

This chain uses TRBV7-9 with TRBJ1-2; possible D gene TRBD1, 5 bases. This CDR3 has 13 amino acids. The V gene lost 4 bases and the J gene lost 7 bases, with 13 bases spanning the gap. The germline CDR1 and CDR2 sequences are SEHNR and FQNEAQ (reference sequence). DNA of the CDR3: TGTGCCAGCAGCTCCGAGTGGGGCAGTGGCTACACCTTC. It specifies CASSSEWGSGYTF. Filled out from reference TRBV7-9 and TRBJ1-2, the complete variable domain reads DTGVSQNPRHKITKRGQNVTFRCDPISEHNRLYWYRQTLGQGPEFLTYFQNEAQLEKSRLLSDRFSAERPKGSFSTLEIQRTEQGDSAMYLCASSSEWGSGYTFGSGTRLTVV.

V gene TRBV5-4 combines with J gene TRBJ2-1; a possible D gene is TRBD2 (6 bases). Germline loops: CDR1 SGHNT, CDR2 YYREEE (reference sequence). The CDR3 consists of 14 residues. Trimming pared 0 bases from V and 7 bases from J, leaving 11 bases between. CDR3 in amino acids: CASSLAGVDNEQFF. In nucleotides, the CDR3 is TGTGCCAGCAGCTTGGCGGGAGTCGATAATGAGCAGTTCTTC.

This chain uses TRBV4-3 with TRBJ2-5; D is undetermined. Trimming shortened V by 0 bases and J by 5 bases, and 10 bases separated the two germline ends. From germline, CDR1 is LGHNA and CDR2 YSLEER. The CDR3 covers 14 residues. CDR3 coding DNA: TGCGCCAGCAGCCAAGACCCTAGAAGGGAGACCCAGTACTTC. Its protein product is CASSQDPRRETQYF.

This chain uses TRBV2 with TRBJ1-5; D might be TRBD1 (5 bases). The V end lost 4 bases, the J end lost 7 bases, and 20 bases lay between the germline ends. CDR3 length: 16 residues. Per the germline V gene, CDR1 is SNHLY and CDR2 is FYNNEI. The CDR3 DNA reads as TGTGCCAGCAGTGTGGGTTTTCCGACAGAGGGGCAGCCCCAGCATTTT. It yields the protein CASSVGFPTEGQPQHF.

This clone came up a few times. This chain joins TRBV24-1 and TRBJ1-5; D unclear. The length of the CDR3 is 19 residues. Per the germline V gene, CDR1 is KGHDR and CDR2 is SFDVKD. V lost 2 bases and J lost 0, with 19 bases in between. CDR3 coding DNA: TGTGCCACCAGTGATTCCCTCTCATGGATGAATCATAGCAATCAGCCCCAGCATTTT. It specifies CATSDSLSWMNHSNQPQHF.

The chain uses TRBV25-1 and TRBJ2-5; perhaps TRBD1 as D (5 bases). There are 14 residues in the CDR3. CDR1 is MGHDK and CDR2 is SYGVNS in the germline V gene. Trimming stripped 7 bases from V and 4 bases from J, with 16 bases between. The CDR3 DNA follows: TGTGCCAGCATAGGGGTCAGGGTTTTAGAGACCCAGTACTTC. Protein product: CASIGVRVLETQYF.

This clone appeared once. V usage is TRBV12-3 or TRBV12-4 and J usage is TRBJ1-1; no clear D gene. The CDR3 contains 13 residues. V gave up 6 bases and J gave up 2 bases, with 10 bases separating them. The CDR3 DNA follows: TGTGCCAGCAGCCGGACCGTTAACACTGAAGCTTTCTTT. Amino acids: CASSRTVNTEAFF.

The J gene is TRBJ2-5, the V gene TRBV7-9; 8 bases map to TRBD1. The V gene's germline CDR1 is SEHNR and CDR2 FQNEAQ (reference sequence). The CDR3 contains 17 residues. With 2 bases clipped from V and 0 bases from J, the junction kept 8 bases outside the gene matches. In DNA form, the CDR3 reads TGTGCCAGCAGCTTACTGCTGACAGGGGCTAACCAAGAGACCCAGTACTTC. Its protein product is CASSLLLTGANQETQYF.

The chain uses TRBV30 and TRBJ1-2; 10 nucleotides align to TRBD1. Germline loops: CDR1 GTSNPN, CDR2 SVGIG (reference sequence). The trim removed 7 bases at V and 2 bases at J, leaving 13 bases unmatched. This CDR3 contains 16 residues. CDR3: CALHTPGTGANYGYTF. CDR3 bases: TGTGCCTTACACACTCCCGGGACAGGGGCCAACTATGGCTACACCTTC. Combining the CDR3 with reference TRBV30 and TRBJ1-2 gives the whole variable domain SQTIHQWPATLVQPVGSPLSLECTVEGTSNPNLYWYRQAAGRGLQLLFYSVGIGQISSEVPQNLSASRPQDRQFILSSKKLLLSDSGFYLCALHTPGTGANYGYTFGSGTRLTVV.

The rearrangement uses TRBV19 and TRBJ1-2; the D is unclear. The CDR3 is made up of 11 amino acids. CDR1 and CDR2 from the germline V gene are LNHDA and SQIVND (reference sequence). The germline V and J ends were trimmed by 5 bases and 8 bases, with 9 bases remaining between them. The CDR3 DNA is TGTGCCAGTAGTGGGCTTCGAGGCTACACCTTC. It codes for CASSGLRGYTF.

V and J are TRBV9 and TRBJ2-1; a possible D gene is TRBD2 (6 bases). Trimming took 0 bases from V and 4 from J, leaving 11 bases between them. The CDR3 extends over 15 amino acids. Germline V CDR1 and CDR2: SGDLS, YYNGEE. In DNA, the CDR3 is TGTGCCAGCAGCGTAGGAGGCGGGGAGTACAATGAGCAGTTCTTC. Amino acids: CASSVGGGEYNEQFF.

The V call is TRBV5-6, the J call TRBJ2-2; 9 bases fit TRBD1. Unmatched junction bases numbered 6, after V lost 2 bases and J lost 7 bases. Looked up from germline, CDR1 is SGHDT and CDR2 is YYEEEE. This CDR3 region has 15 residues. DNA of the CDR3: TGTGCCAGCAGCTTAGGGACAGGGATAGGCGGGGAGCTGTTTTTT. Translation: CASSLGTGIGGELFF.

The rearrangement joins TRBV11-2 to TRBJ2-3; 8 bases fit TRBD2. Per the germline V gene, CDR1 is SGHAT and CDR2 is FQNNGV. Trimming at V came to 3 bases and at J to 8 bases, leaving 10 bases not matched to a gene. This CDR3 spans 15 amino acids. The CDR3 region is CASSLGAGVRGTQYF. CDR3 sequence (DNA): TGTGCCAGCAGCTTGGGAGCGGGAGTAAGGGGTACGCAGTATTTT.

Concerning this clone: Other DNA sequences in the same sample also yield this CDR3. The chain uses TRBV18 and TRBJ1-1; unclear D gene. The CDR3 extends over 13 amino acids. V lost 6 bases, J lost 0 bases, and 8 bases lay in between. Germline lookup yields CDR1 KGHSH and CDR2 LQKENI. CDR3 DNA: TGTGCCAGCTCGCCGGAATTGAACACTGAAGCTTTCTTT. This sequence encodes CASSPELNTEAFF.